A selection of T cell receptor beta chains follows, all from one sample in a study of T cells in localized non-small cell lung cancer. Profiling relied on immunoSEQ multiplex PCR, and the TCRdb table lists in-frame clones only, not all of them. This sample carries 100,000 to 150,000 clones, roughly 90% of them seen once, and the ten largest clones take about 1.5%. Specimen: peripheral blood, collected before any cancer treatment. The receptors come from a female donor over 55 with stage I lung adenocarcinoma. The CDR3 runs from the conserved cysteine through the conserved F or W. Fields, in order: V gene, D gene, J gene, clone size, CDR3 protein, CDR3 DNA. D genes are given only for firm matches. Rows may omit the clone size; those that give it use once, few, many or a size class.

TRBV5-8	TRBD1	TRBJ1-2	.	CASNTGTEVRYTF	TGTGCCAGCAACACCGGGACAGAGGTGCGCTACACCTTC
TRBV19	.	TRBJ1-2	.	CASSMETVYGYTF	TGTGCCAGTAGTATGGAAACAGTGTATGGCTACACCTTC
TRBV5-8	TRBD1	TRBJ1-3	once	CASSLAVRPGGLISGNTIYF	TGTGCCAGCAGCTTGGCCGTGAGACCAGGGGGCCTTATCTCTGGAAACACCATATATTTT
TRBV28	TRBD2	TRBJ2-1	.	CASSLSRGLGSVDHEQFF	TGTGCCAGCAGTTTATCCAGGGGACTAGGTTCCGTCGACCATGAGCAGTTCTTC
TRBV5-1	.	TRBJ2-6	.	CASSLPSGANVLTF	TGCGCCAGCAGCTTGCCCTCTGGGGCCAACGTCCTGACTTTC
TRBV6-5	TRBD2	TRBJ2-7	.	CASSRAGGSYEQYF	TGTGCCAGCAGTAGAGCGGGAGGATCCTACGAGCAGTACTTC
TRBV10-3	.	TRBJ2-6	.	CAARDQTIGGANVLTF	TGTGCTGCCCGGGACCAGACCATTGGAGGGGCCAACGTCCTGACTTTC
TRBV7-3	.	TRBJ2-3	.	CASSSQGEADTQYF	TGTGCCAGCAGCTCTCAGGGGGAGGCCGATACGCAGTATTTT
TRBV10-2	.	TRBJ2-1	.	CASSFFGVQNNEQFF	TGCGCCAGCAGTTTCTTCGGGGTTCAAAACAATGAGCAGTTCTTC
TRBV29-1	.	TRBJ2-4	.	CSVGTERVNIQYF	TGCAGCGTTGGGACAGAAAGAGTCAACATTCAGTACTTC
TRBV6-1	.	TRBJ1-1	.	CASSETGWRAFF	TGTGCCAGCAGTGAAACAGGGTGGAGAGCTTTCTTT
TRBV28	TRBD1	TRBJ1-1	.	CASRRQGVTEAFF	TGTGCCAGCAGGCGACAGGGGGTCACTGAAGCTTTCTTT
TRBV9	TRBD1	TRBJ1-2	.	CASSRDSNYGYTF	TGTGCCAGCAGCAGGGACAGCAACTATGGCTACACCTTC
TRBV5-5	TRBD1	TRBJ1-2	.	CASSWGTGLGSYGYTF	TGTGCCAGCAGCTGGGGGACAGGCTTGGGATCCTATGGCTACACCTTC
TRBV19	.	TRBJ1-5	few	CASSIRGGQNQPQHF	TGTGCCAGTAGTATACGTGGGGGTCAAAATCAGCCCCAGCATTTT
TRBV10-3	TRBD2	TRBJ2-7	.	CAISASSGNYEQYF	TGTGCCATCAGTGCTTCTAGCGGGAACTACGAGCAGTACTTC
TRBV27	.	TRBJ2-5	.	CASSVPGETQYF	TGTGCCAGCAGCGTCCCTGGAGAGACCCAGTACTTC
TRBV15	.	TRBJ1-2	.	CATSRGQTGPGGYTF	TGTGCCACCAGCAGAGGCCAGACAGGCCCGGGGGGCTACACCTTC
TRBV30	.	TRBJ2-5	.	CAWSRVPGETQYF	TGTGCCTGGAGTAGGGTCCCCGGAGAGACCCAGTACTTC
TRBV2	.	TRBJ2-1	.	CASRPGTTSGEQFF	TGTGCCAGCAGGCCCGGGACCACCTCTGGTGAGCAGTTCTTC
TRBV2	.	TRBJ1-6	.	CASSGGSTYNSPLHF	TGTGCCAGCAGTGGGGGGAGCACCTATAATTCACCCCTCCACTTT
TRBV6-6	.	TRBJ1-2	.	CASRPSNYGYTF	TGTGCCAGCAGGCCGAGTAACTATGGCTACACCTTC
TRBV15	.	TRBJ2-7	.	CATSRDLRGGYEQYF	TGTGCCACCAGCAGAGATCTGAGGGGGGGATACGAGCAGTACTTC
TRBV19	.	TRBJ1-4	.	CASSTPIEGGRPTNEKLFF	TGTGCCAGTAGTACCCCGATTGAAGGAGGTCGGCCAACTAATGAAAAACTGTTTTTT
TRBV28	.	TRBJ1-1	.	CASSLFGRGEAFF	TGTGCCAGCAGTTTATTTGGCAGGGGTGAAGCTTTCTTT
TRBV25-1	TRBD1	TRBJ2-1	.	CASSDPPGQGIIEQFF	TGTGCCAGCAGTGACCCTCCGGGACAGGGGATAATTGAGCAGTTCTTC
TRBV6-1	.	TRBJ1-1	.	CASSEPIALGDGNTEAFF	TGTGCCAGCAGTGAACCCATCGCCTTAGGGGATGGGAACACTGAAGCTTTCTTT
TRBV7-9	.	TRBJ1-3	.	CASSLGHPSSGNTIYF	TGTGCCAGCAGCTTAGGACACCCGAGCTCTGGAAACACCATATATTTT
TRBV18	.	TRBJ2-2	.	CASSPANMGTGELFF	TGTGCCAGCTCACCAGCCAACATGGGCACCGGGGAGCTGTTTTTT
TRBV10-1	.	TRBJ2-2	once	CASSAGAGELFF	TGCGCCAGCAGTGCGGGGGCTGGGGAGCTGTTTTTT
TRBV29-1	TRBD1	TRBJ2-7	.	CSAYRGREQYF	TGCAGCGCCTACAGGGGGCGCGAGCAGTACTTC
TRBV6-6	TRBD2	TRBJ2-3	.	CASTSGGVTDTQYF	TGTGCCAGCACTTCGGGAGGCGTCACAGATACGCAGTATTTT
TRBV28	.	TRBJ2-7	.	CASSLFRTDGEQYF	TGTGCCAGCAGTTTATTTCGGACTGACGGCGAGCAGTACTTC
TRBV28	.	TRBJ1-2	.	CATDSYGYTF	TGTGCCACCGACAGCTATGGCTACACCTTC
TRBV7-9	.	TRBJ1-5	.	CASSKQGGSGQPQHF	TGTGCCAGCAGCAAACAGGGAGGGTCGGGGCAGCCCCAGCATTTT
TRBV18	.	TRBJ1-5	once	CASSPEDTYNQPQHF	TGTGCCAGCTCACCAGAGGACACCTACAATCAGCCCCAGCATTTT
TRBV7-9	.	TRBJ1-1	.	CASSLAARPSEAFF	TGTGCCAGCAGCTTAGCAGCCCGACCATCCGAAGCTTTCTTT
TRBV11-3	TRBD2	TRBJ2-1	.	CASRSSGSHRNEQFF	TGTGCCAGCAGGTCTAGCGGGAGCCATCGTAATGAGCAGTTCTTC
TRBV5-1	.	TRBJ2-7	.	CASSSMAGLSSEQYF	TGCGCCAGCAGCTCAATGGCAGGGCTCTCCAGCGAGCAGTACTTC
TRBV5-1	.	TRBJ2-5	once	CASSAGLAVETQYF	TGCGCCAGCAGCGCGGGACTGGCGGTGGAGACCCAGTACTTC
TRBV12-2	.	TRBJ1-2	.	CASRLKCGTGFYGYTF	TGTGCAAGTCGCTTAAAATGTGGGACAGGGTTCTATGGCTACACCTTC
TRBV7-9	.	TRBJ2-5	few	CATGDPTQYF	TGTGCCACCGGGGATCCGACCCAGTACTTC
TRBV18	.	TRBJ1-1	.	CASSPQGLSTEAFF	TGTGCCAGCTCACCACAGGGGTTGAGTACTGAAGCTTTCTTT
TRBV7-3	.	TRBJ2-2	.	CASSSASPGELFF	TGTGCCAGCAGCTCAGCGTCTCCCGGGGAGCTGTTTTTT
TRBV7-8	TRBD1	TRBJ1-5	.	CASSLWTGDKGDQPQHF	TGTGCCAGCAGCTTGTGGACAGGGGACAAGGGAGATCAGCCCCAGCATTTT
TRBV7-9	.	TRBJ2-1	.	CASSLRVRLSSYNEQFF	TGTGCCAGCAGCTTAAGGGTCAGGTTAAGCTCCTACAATGAGCAGTTCTTC